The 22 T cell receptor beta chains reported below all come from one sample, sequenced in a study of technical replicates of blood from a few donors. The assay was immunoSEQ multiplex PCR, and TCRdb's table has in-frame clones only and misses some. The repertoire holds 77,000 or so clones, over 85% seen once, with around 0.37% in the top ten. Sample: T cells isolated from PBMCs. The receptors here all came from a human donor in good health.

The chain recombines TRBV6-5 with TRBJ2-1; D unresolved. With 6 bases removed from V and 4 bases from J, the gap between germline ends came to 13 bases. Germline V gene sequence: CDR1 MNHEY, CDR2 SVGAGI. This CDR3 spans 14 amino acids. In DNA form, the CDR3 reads TGTGCCAGCAGCCGACTCAACGATTACAATGAGCAGTTCTTC. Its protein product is CASSRLNDYNEQFF.

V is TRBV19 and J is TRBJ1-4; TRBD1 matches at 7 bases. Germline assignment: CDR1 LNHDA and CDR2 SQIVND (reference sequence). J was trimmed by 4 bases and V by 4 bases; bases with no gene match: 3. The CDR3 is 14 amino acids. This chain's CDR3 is CASSRGQINEKLFF. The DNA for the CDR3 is TGTGCCAGTAGTAGGGGACAGATTAATGAAAAACTGTTTTTT.

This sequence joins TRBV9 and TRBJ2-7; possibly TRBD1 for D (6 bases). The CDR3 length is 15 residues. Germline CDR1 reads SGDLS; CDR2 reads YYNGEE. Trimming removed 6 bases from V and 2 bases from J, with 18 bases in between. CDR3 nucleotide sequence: TGTGCCAGCAACCCCCAGGGGACGGATCCCTACGAGCAGTACTTC. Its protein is CASNPQGTDPYEQYF.

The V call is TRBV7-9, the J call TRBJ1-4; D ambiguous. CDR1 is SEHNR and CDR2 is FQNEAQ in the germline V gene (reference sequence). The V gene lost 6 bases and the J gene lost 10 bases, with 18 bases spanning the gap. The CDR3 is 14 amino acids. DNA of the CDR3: TGTGCCAGCAGTTACGCCTCGATGACGGGAAAACTGTTTTTT. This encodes CASSYASMTGKLFF.

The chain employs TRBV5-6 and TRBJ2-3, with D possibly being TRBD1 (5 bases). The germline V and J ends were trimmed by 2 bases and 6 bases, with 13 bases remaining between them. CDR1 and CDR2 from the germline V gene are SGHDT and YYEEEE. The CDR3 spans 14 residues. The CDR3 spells CASSLVGARDTQYF. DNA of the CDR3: TGTGCCAGCAGCTTAGTTGGGGCGCGGGATACGCAGTATTTT.

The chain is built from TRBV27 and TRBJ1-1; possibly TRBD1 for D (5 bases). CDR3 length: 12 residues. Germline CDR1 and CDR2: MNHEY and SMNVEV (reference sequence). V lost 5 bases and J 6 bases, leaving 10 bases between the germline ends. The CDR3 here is CASSLGGPEAFF. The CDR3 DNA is TGTGCCAGCAGTCTGGGGGGACCTGAAGCTTTCTTT.

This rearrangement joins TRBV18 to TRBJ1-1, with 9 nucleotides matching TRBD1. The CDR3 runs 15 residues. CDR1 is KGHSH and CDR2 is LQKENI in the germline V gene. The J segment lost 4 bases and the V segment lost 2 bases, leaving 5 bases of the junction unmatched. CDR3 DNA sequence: TGTGCCAGCTCACCAAACGGACAGGGGACCACTGAAGCTTTCTTT. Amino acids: CASSPNGQGTTEAFF.

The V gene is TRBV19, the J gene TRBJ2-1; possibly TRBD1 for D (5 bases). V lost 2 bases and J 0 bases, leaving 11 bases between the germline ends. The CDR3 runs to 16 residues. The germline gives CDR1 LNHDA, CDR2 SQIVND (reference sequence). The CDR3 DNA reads TGTGCCAGTAGTATACGAAAGGGGCCCTCCTACAATGAGCAGTTCTTC. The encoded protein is CASSIRKGPSYNEQFF.

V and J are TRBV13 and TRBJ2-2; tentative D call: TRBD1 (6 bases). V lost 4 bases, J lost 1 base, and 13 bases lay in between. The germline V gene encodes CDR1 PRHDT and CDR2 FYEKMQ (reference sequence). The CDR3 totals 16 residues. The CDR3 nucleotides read TGTGCCAGCAGCTACTTAACGACAGGGAACACCGGGGAGCTGTTTTTT. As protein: CASSYLTTGNTGELFF.

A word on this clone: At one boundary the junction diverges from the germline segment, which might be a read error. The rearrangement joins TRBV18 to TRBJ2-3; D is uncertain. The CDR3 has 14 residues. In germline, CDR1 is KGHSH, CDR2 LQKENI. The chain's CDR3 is CASSPLPGTDTQYF. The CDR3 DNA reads TGTGCCAGCTCGCCACTCCCAGGAACAGATACGCAGTATTTT.

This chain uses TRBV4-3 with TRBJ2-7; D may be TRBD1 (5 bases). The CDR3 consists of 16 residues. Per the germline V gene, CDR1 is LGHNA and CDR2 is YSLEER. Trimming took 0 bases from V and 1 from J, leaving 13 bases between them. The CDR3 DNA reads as TGCGCCAGCAGCCAAGATCTCGGGTCAGGGTCCTACGAGCAGTACTTC. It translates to CASSQDLGSGSYEQYF.

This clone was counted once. CDR3 amino acids: CARQLDSYEQYF. The CDR3 region has the DNA TGTGCCCGACAGCTCGATTCCTACGAGCAGTACTTC. The chain carries TRBV2 and TRBJ2-7, with D perhaps matching TRBD1 (5 bases). With 11 bases removed from V and 1 base from J, the gap between germline ends came to 12 bases. CDR1 and CDR2 from the germline V gene are SNHLY and FYNNEI. The CDR3 extends over 12 amino acids.

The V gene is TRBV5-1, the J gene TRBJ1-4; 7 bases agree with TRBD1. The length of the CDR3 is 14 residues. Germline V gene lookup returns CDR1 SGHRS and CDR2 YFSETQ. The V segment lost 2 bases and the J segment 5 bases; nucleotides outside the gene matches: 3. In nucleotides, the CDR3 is TGCGCCAGCAGCTTCGGGACAGTGAATGAAAAACTGTTTTTT. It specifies CASSFGTVNEKLFF.

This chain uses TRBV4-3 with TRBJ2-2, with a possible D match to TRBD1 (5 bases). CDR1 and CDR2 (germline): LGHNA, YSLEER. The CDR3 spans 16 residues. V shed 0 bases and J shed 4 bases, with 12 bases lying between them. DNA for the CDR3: TGCGCCAGCAGCCAAGAGGCAGGGTACTTCACCGGGGAGCTGTTTTTT. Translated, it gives CASSQEAGYFTGELFF.

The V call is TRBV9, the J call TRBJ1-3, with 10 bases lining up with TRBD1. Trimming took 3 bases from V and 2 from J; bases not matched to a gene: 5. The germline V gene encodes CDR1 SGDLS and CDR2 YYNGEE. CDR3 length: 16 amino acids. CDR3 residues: CASSAGQGLTGNTIYF. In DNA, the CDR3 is TGTGCCAGCAGCGCGGGACAGGGGTTAACTGGAAACACCATATATTTT. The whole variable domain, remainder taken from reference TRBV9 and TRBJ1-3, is DSGVTQTPKHLITATGQRVTLRCSPRSGDLSVYWYQQSLDQGLQFLIQYYNGEERAKGNILERFSAQQFPDLHSELNLSSLELGDSALYFCASSAGQGLTGNTIYFGEGSWLTVV.

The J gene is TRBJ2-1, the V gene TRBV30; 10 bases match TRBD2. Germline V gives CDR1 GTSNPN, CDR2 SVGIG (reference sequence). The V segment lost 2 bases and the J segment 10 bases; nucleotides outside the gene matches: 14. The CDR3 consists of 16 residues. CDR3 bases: TGTGCCTGGAGTCCTAGCCCCTTCCCTAGCGGGAGCGAGCAGTTCTTC. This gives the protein CAWSPSPFPSGSEQFF.

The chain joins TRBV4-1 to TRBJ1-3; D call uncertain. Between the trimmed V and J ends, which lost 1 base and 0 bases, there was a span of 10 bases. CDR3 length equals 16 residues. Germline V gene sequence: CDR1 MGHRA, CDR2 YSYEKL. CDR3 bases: TGCGCCAGCAGCCAAGTGCGAGGGAGCTCTGGAAACACCATATATTTT. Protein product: CASSQVRGSSGNTIYF.

The CDR3, as DNA: TGTGCCACCAGCAGAGATCTTCTAGCGCTATACAATGAGCAGTTCTTC. Amino acid sequence: CATSRDLLALYNEQFF. V gene TRBV15 combines with J gene TRBJ2-1; a possible D gene is TRBD2 (6 bases). Trimming removed 0 bases at V and 4 bases at J, with 13 bases between. The CDR3 contains 16 residues. Per the germline V gene, CDR1 is LNHNV and CDR2 is YYDKDF (reference sequence).

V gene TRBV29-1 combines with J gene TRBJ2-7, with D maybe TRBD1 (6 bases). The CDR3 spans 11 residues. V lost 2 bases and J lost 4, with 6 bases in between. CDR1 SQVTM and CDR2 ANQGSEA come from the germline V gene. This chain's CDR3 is CSVERGYEQYF. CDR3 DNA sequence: TGCAGCGTTGAAAGGGGGTACGAGCAGTACTTC.

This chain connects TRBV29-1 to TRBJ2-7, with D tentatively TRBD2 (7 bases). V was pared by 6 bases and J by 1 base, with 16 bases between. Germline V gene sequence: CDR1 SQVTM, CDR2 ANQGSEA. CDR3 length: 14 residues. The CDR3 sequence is CSVDPGGPSYEQYF. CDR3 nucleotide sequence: TGCAGCGTCGACCCCGGGGGGCCTTCCTACGAGCAGTACTTC.

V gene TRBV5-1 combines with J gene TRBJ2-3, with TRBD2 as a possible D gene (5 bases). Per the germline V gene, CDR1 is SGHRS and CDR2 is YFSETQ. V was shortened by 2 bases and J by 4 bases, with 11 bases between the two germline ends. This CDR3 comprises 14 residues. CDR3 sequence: CASSFSPGADTQYF. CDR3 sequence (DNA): TGCGCCAGCAGCTTCTCCCCCGGGGCAGATACGCAGTATTTT.

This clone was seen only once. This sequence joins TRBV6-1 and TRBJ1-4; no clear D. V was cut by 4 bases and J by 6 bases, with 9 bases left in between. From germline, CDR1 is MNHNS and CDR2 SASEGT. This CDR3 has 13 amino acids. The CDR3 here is CASSVSGDEKLFF. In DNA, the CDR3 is TGTGCCAGCAGTGTATCCGGAGATGAAAAACTGTTTTTT.